This T cell receptor beta chain was profiled in a study of early T cells in non-severe SARS-CoV-2 infection. Study as a whole: The input, bulk RNA from unsorted whole blood, was sequenced, and chains were unpaired.

Germline V gene sequence: CDR1 LNHDA, CDR2 SQIVND (reference sequence). Trimming took 2 bases from V and 8 from J, leaving 12 bases between them. The CDR3 sequence is 13 residues long. Unique molecular identifiers (one per individual cDNA molecule) were attached. TCRdb processed the 5' RACE reads anew with MiXCR; each CDR3 protein has one entry. Among approximately 29,000 distinct CDR3 sequences, roughly 7% were seen once, and the ten largest hold around 2.5%. Study results and caveats: Matching results from VDJdb favored anti-spike CD8 responses, leaving private and CD4 specificities undetected.

This clonotype was counted ten times or more. Antigen unknown. The clonotype was recovered from an adult who was a healthcare worker with PCR-confirmed SARS-CoV-2 infection or an uninfected control (not recorded which). Sequencing was carried out using whole blood. The J gene is TRBJ1-2, the V gene TRBV19, with D uncertain. The CDR3 DNA reads as TGTGCCAGTAGTATATCGGGTCGAAGGGGCTACACCTTC. Protein: CASSISGRRGYTF.